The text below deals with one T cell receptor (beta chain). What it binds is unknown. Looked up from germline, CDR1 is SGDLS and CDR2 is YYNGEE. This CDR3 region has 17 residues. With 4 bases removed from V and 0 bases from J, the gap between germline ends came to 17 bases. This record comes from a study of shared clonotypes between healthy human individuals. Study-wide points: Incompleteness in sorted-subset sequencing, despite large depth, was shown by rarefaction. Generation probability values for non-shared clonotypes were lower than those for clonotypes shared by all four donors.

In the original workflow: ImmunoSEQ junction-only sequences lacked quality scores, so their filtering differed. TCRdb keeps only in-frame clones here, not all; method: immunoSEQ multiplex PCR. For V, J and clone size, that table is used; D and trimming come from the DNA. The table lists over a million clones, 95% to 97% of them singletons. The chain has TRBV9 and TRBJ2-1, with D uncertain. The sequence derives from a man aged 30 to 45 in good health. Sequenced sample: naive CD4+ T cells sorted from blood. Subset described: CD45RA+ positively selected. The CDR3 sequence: CASSPRPVESSYNEQFF. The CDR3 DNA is TGTGCCAGCAGCCCCCGACCGGTAGAAAGCTCCTACAATGAGCAGTTCTTC.